This T cell receptor (beta chain) was recovered during a study of shared clonotypes between healthy human individuals. Libraries were prepared by immunoSEQ multiplex PCR; TCRdb keeps only in-frame clonotypes and omits some of them. The table includes around 700,000 clones, more than 70% detected once. With 6 bases removed from V and 2 bases from J, the gap between germline ends came to 2 bases. CDR3 length: 12 amino acids. Germline loops: CDR1 MNHEY, CDR2 SVGAGI. As concerns this clone: Its specificity is unknown.

Study-wide points: Deeper or shallower sequencing was expected to change how clonotypes are shared among donors. Rarefaction analysis demonstrated incomplete sorted-subset sequencing notwithstanding large depth. Non-shared clonotypes showed lower generation probabilities than clonotypes common to all four donors. The sampled material consisted only of blood, and tissue repertoires are likely to differ.

This sequence originates from a woman aged 30 to 39 in good health. The sequencing sample was made of memory CD4+ T cells sorted from blood. Subset meaning: CD45RA-negative fraction. This rearrangement joins TRBV6-5 to TRBJ2-6; D remains ambiguous. CDR3 DNA: TGTGCCAGCAGGACTGGGGCCAACGTCCTGACTTTC. This sequence encodes CASRTGANVLTF.